This T cell receptor (beta chain) is drawn from a study of Graves' ophthalmopathy and Graves' hyperthyroidism. RNA transcripts were the template, and TCR beta CDR3 regions were amplified from them. Second-round multiplex PCR came after a first-round RT-PCR that employed HTBI primers. MiXCR, applied by TCRdb to the multiplex PCR reads, yields one record per CDR3 protein. The sample yields some 160,000 distinct CDR3 sequences, 39% seen once. The specimen sequenced was peripheral blood. The source of this sequence is a man in his thirties or forties with Graves' ophthalmopathy.

This CDR3 reads CASSWRGALQETQYF. In DNA form, the CDR3 reads TGTGCCAGCAGTTGGCGGGGGGCTCTACAAGAGACCCAGTACTTC. The rearrangement uses TRBV6-2 or TRBV6-3 and TRBJ2-5, with TRBD2 matching over 8 bases. Trimming cost V 4 bases and J 2 bases; bases outside gene matches: 6. The CDR3 length is 15 residues. In germline, CDR1 is MNHEY, CDR2 SVGEGT.